These 9 T cell receptor beta chains originate from one sample sequenced in a study of blood T cell repertoires in COVID-19. TCRdb's copy holds only in-frame clones and misses some; the assay was immunoSEQ multiplex PCR. This sample has 300,000 to 400,000 clones, with 70% to 90% found just once. The sequenced sample was peripheral blood. The receptors stem from a woman between 25 and 40 years old with COVID-19, enrolled during active disease.

This chain links TRBV2 with TRBJ2-5; 10 bases align to TRBD2. There are 16 residues in the CDR3. Losses at the gene ends were 4 bases for V and 5 bases for J; bases not matched to a gene: 10. Germline V gene lookup returns CDR1 SNHLY and CDR2 FYNNEI. This CDR3 is CASSGTSGGALETQYF. The DNA of the CDR3 is TGTGCCAGCAGTGGAACAAGCGGGGGGGCCTTGGAGACCCAGTACTTC.

V is TRBV28 and J is TRBJ1-1; D perhaps matches TRBD1 (6 bases). There are 14 residues in the CDR3. Looked up from germline, CDR1 is MDHEN and CDR2 is SYDVKM. Trimming removed 5 bases from V and 1 base from J, with 11 bases in between. CDR3 nucleotide sequence: TGTGCCAGCAGTCCCCCGGACAGGAACACTGAAGCTTTCTTT. Translated, it gives CASSPPDRNTEAFF.

This chain joins TRBV2 and TRBJ2-1; TRBD1 matches 11 bases. CDR1 SNHLY and CDR2 FYNNEI come from the germline V gene. The CDR3 consists of 15 residues. J gave up 4 bases and V 6 bases, and 5 bases lay outside the gene matches. The CDR3 DNA reads TGTGCCAGCAGCCCTGGACAGGGGGCTTACAATGAGCAGTTCTTC. As protein: CASSPGQGAYNEQFF.

The chain carries TRBV7-3 and TRBJ1-6; D possibly corresponds to TRBD1 (6 bases). The CDR3 consists of 15 residues. Trimming took off 5 bases at V and 7 bases at J, with 15 bases between the two ends. Germline-derived CDR1 and CDR2 are SGHTA and FQGTGA. CDR3 in amino acids: CASSPFGGRNSPLHF. The CDR3 nucleotides are TGTGCCAGCAGCCCTTTCGGGGGGCGGAATTCACCCCTCCACTTT.

V is TRBV6-1 and J is TRBJ1-6; D gene uncertain. Trimming removed 2 bases at V and 12 bases at J, with 5 bases between. The CDR3 extends over 11 amino acids. CDR1 is MNHNS, CDR2 SASEGT, per germline. DNA of the CDR3: TGTGCCAGCAGTGAAACGGGACCCCTCCACTTT. This codes for CASSETGPLHF.

This chain links TRBV6-5 with TRBJ2-7, with 8 bases fitting TRBD1. This CDR3 has 16 residues. J was trimmed by 5 bases and V by 3 bases; bases with no gene match: 12. The V gene's germline CDR1 is MNHEY and CDR2 SVGAGI. The CDR3 DNA reads as TGTGCCAGCAGTTATAGGGACAGGCCGAGAAGCAACGAGCAGTACTTC. This encodes CASSYRDRPRSNEQYF.

The V and J genes are TRBV4-1 and TRBJ2-1, with TRBD2 identical over 16 bases. The length of the CDR3 is 14 residues. Germline CDR1 reads MGHRA; CDR2 reads YSYEKL. The trim removed 4 bases at V and 15 bases at J, leaving 6 bases unmatched. CDR3 sequence (DNA): TGCGCCAGCAGCCGGGGACTAGCGGGGGGGCCCCTGTTCTTC. It translates to CASSRGLAGGPLFF.

The rearrangement uses TRBV2 and TRBJ1-5, with 8 positions matching TRBD1. The CDR3 spans 14 residues. V shed 6 bases and J 6 bases; nucleotides not matched to a gene: 7. Germline lookup yields CDR1 SNHLY and CDR2 FYNNEI. The chain's CDR3 is CASSPGGAGQPQHF. The CDR3 DNA is TGTGCCAGCAGCCCAGGGGGCGCGGGTCAGCCCCAGCATTTT.

The chain couples TRBV28 to TRBJ1-1; the match to TRBD1 covers 7 bases. V trimming: 8 bases; J trimming: 5 bases; junction bases outside the gene matches: 5. The CDR3 totals 12 residues. The germline CDR1 and CDR2 sequences are MDHEN and SYDVKM. This CDR3 reads CASGQVGTEAFF. CDR3 coding DNA: TGTGCCAGCGGACAGGTGGGGACTGAAGCTTTCTTT.